This TCR beta chain emerged from a study of blood T cell repertoires in COVID-19. V shed 0 bases, J shed 3 bases, and the junction held 11 bases outside the gene matches. The length of the CDR3 is 18 residues. Per germline, CDR1 SGDLS and CDR2 YYNGEE. Using immunoSEQ multiplex PCR, the repertoire was profiled, and TCRdb retains in-frame clones only, with some absent. The table records approximately 300,000 clones, roughly 87% of them present only once. The receptor was isolated from a woman aged 25 to 45 who had recovered from COVID-19. The V and J genes are TRBV9 and TRBJ2-3, with 9 bases matching TRBD2. Sequencing was performed on PBMCs or T cells enriched from blood (not recorded which). The CDR3 region is CASSVVHASGVGTDTQYF. The CDR3 DNA follows: TGTGCCAGCAGCGTAGTCCATGCTAGCGGGGTCGGTACAGATACGCAGTATTTT.